This T cell receptor (beta chain) comes out of a study of blood T cell repertoires in COVID-19. Overall study: COVID-19 samples collected from the United States, Italy and Spain covered acute and convalescent phases. PBMCs, B-cell-depleted T cells, or T cells were the source of the cDNA or gDNA that made up the material.

Produced via immunoSEQ multiplex PCR; TCRdb's table is partial and in-frame only. The sample holds approximately 140,000 clones, 88% seen once. This clone is a singleton in its sample. Per the germline V gene, CDR1 is SGHTA and CDR2 is FQGTGA. The CDR3 loop spans 13 amino acids. V shed 5 bases and J 3 bases; nucleotides not matched to a gene: 2. Residents of 24 US areas, aged roughly 18 to 89 years, made up the participants. This TCR was recovered from a woman in her 30s with acute COVID-19. The V and J genes are TRBV7-3 and TRBJ1-1, with 8 bases fitting TRBD1. The sample was PBMCs or T cells enriched from blood (not recorded which). Written as DNA, the CDR3 is TGTGCCAGCAGCCGGGGACAGGACACTGAAGCTTTCTTT. This translates into CASSRGQDTEAFF.